A selection of T cell receptor beta chains follows, all from one sample in a study of blood T cell repertoires in COVID-19. Measured with immunoSEQ multiplex PCR; TCRdb has only the in-frame clones, and not every one. Of tens of thousands of clones in the sample, 75% to 90% were seen once. Sequencing was performed on peripheral blood. All receptors come from a woman in her fifties or sixties with active or convalescent COVID-19. CDR3s include the opening cysteine and the closing phenylalanine or tryptophan. A D gene is named only where the DNA matches it firmly. Size is stated for part of the rows, as once, few or many counts, or as a class when the clone is expanded.

>TRBJ2-2|NA|TRBV10-3|TRBD2
TGTGCCATCAGTGAGTCCCGGGGGGCGAACACCGGGGAGCTGTTTTTT
CAISESRGANTGELFF
>TRBJ2-3|NA|TRBV7-3|NA
TGTGCCAGCAGCTCAATGGGGCAAAGTAGCACAGATACGCAGTATTTT
CASSSMGQSSTDTQYF
>TRBJ2-5|NA|TRBV7-2|TRBD1
TGTGCCAGCAGCTCTCAGGGGGCGTGGGAGACCCAGTACTTC
CASSSQGAWETQYF
>TRBJ1-6|once|TRBV21-1|NA
TGTGCCAGCAGCAAAGAGACAGGATTGAATTCACCCCTCCACTTT
CASSKETGLNSPLHF
>TRBJ1-5|NA|TRBV18|NA
TGTGCCAGCTCACGTACCCGACCAAAACGGACAGATAGCAATCAGCCCCAGCATTTT
CASSRTRPKRTDSNQPQHF
>TRBJ2-7|NA|TRBV21-1|NA
TGTGCCAGCACAGAGGGACAGGAGATCGGCATTAACGAGCAGTACTTC
CASTEGQEIGINEQYF
>TRBJ2-1|NA|TRBV5-1|NA
TGCGCCAGCAGCTTCACAGGGTATCTCGACAATGAGCAGTTCTTC
CASSFTGYLDNEQFF
>TRBJ2-5|NA|TRBV5-1|TRBD1
TGCGCCAGCAGCTTGGTAGGGGACAGCTACCAAGAGACCCAGTACTTC
CASSLVGDSYQETQYF
>TRBJ2-6|NA|TRBV5-1|NA
TGCGCCAGCAGCCTCCAGGCGCTCTCTGGGGCCAACGTCCTGACTTTC
CASSLQALSGANVLTF
>TRBJ1-1|NA|TRBV5-1|NA
TGCGCCAGCAGCAACTACCGGACAGCCTACACTGAAGCTTTCTTT
CASSNYRTAYTEAFF
>TRBJ1-5|NA|TRBV20-1|NA
TGCAGTGCTAGTATTACTGATTCTCAGCCCCAGCATTTT
CSASITDSQPQHF
>TRBJ1-1|NA|TRBV19|NA
TGTGCCAGTAGTATTATCGGGGTGAACACTGAAGCTTTCTTT
CASSIIGVNTEAFF
>TRBJ2-1|few|TRBV12-5|TRBD2
TGTGCTAGTGGCACGTTCCTAGCGGGGGCCGACAATGAGCAGTTCTTC
CASGTFLAGADNEQFF
>TRBJ2-7|few|TRBV2|TRBD1
TGTGCCAGCAGTGAGGGGGGGACAGGGTTCCCGGAGCAGTACTTC
CASSEGGTGFPEQYF
>TRBJ1-5|NA|TRBV19|TRBD1
TGTGCCAGTAGTGCGACAGGGGGCGCGGGTCAGCCCCAGCATTTT
CASSATGGAGQPQHF
>TRBJ1-5|NA|TRBV2|TRBD1
TGTGCCAGCGCAGACGAGACAGGGGGCTATCAGCCCCAGCATTTT
CASADETGGYQPQHF
>TRBJ1-2|NA|TRBV4-3|TRBD1
TGCGCCAGCAGCCAAACGACAGGGGCCAACGCTAACTATGGCTACACCTTC
CASSQTTGANANYGYTF
>TRBJ2-5|NA|TRBV10-3|TRBD2
TGTGCCATCCGCCCTAGTGGAGCGGGGGGGTCGGTTCGAGAGACCCAGTACTTC
CAIRPSGAGGSVRETQYF
>TRBJ2-7|NA|TRBV30|NA
TGTGCCTTAAACGAGCAGTACTTC
CALNEQYF
>TRBJ1-5|NA|TRBV2|TRBD1
TGTGCCAGCAGCGACGATCCCCGGGACAGGGGGATGTTCAATCAGCCCCAGCATTTT
CASSDDPRDRGMFNQPQHF
>TRBJ1-3|NA|TRBV6-1|TRBD1
TGTGCCAGCAGTGAAGCAGAGGGGGCTGGGAACACCATATATTTT
CASSEAEGAGNTIYF
>TRBJ2-7|once|TRBV6-5|NA
TGTGCCAGCACTTTTAGAGACCGCCACGGGGAGTACTTC
CASTFRDRHGEYF
>TRBJ1-1|NA|TRBV5-1|TRBD1
TGCGCCAGCAGTAATGGGCCCCAGGGGGTAGGTACTGAAGCTTTCTTT
CASSNGPQGVGTEAFF
>TRBJ1-2|NA|TRBV27|TRBD1
TGTGCCAGCAGTTCCCCCTCGGGACAGACGAATAACTATGGCTACACCTTC
CASSSPSGQTNNYGYTF
>TRBJ1-4|NA|TRBV20-1|NA
TGCACCTGGAGTGAAAAACTGTTTTTT
CTWSEKLFF
>TRBJ1-6|NA|TRBV27|NA
TGTGCCAGCAGGGGGGGAGGCTCCTATAATTCACCCCTCCACTTT
CASRGGGSYNSPLHF
>TRBJ1-4|NA|TRBV29-1|NA
TGCAGCGTTTCAGGGGCTTCGACGACTAATGAAAAACTGTTTTTT
CSVSGASTTNEKLFF
>TRBJ2-3|NA|TRBV19|TRBD1
TGTGCCAGTAGCCTACCGGGACAGGGTGTGGCAGATACGCAGTATTTT
CASSLPGQGVADTQYF
>TRBJ1-3|NA|TRBV25-1|NA
TGTGCCAGCAGTGAGGGGGCCCCTGGAAACACCATATATTTT
CASSEGAPGNTIYF
>TRBJ1-2|NA|TRBV3-1/TRBV3-2|NA
TGTGCCAGCACCGAGACCCGGGTCATTTGCGGCTACACCTTC
CASTETRVICGYTF
>TRBJ2-7|NA|TRBV29-1|NA
TGCAGCGTTGGTGGACAGCAGCTCGAGCAGTACTTC
CSVGGQQLEQYF
>TRBJ2-7|NA|TRBV6-5|NA
TGTGCCAGCACACCTATTGGGGGGATTCCCTTTTCGTTC
CASTPIGGIPFSF
>TRBJ2-3|once|TRBV30|TRBD2
TGTGCCTGGTCCGCGGGGGGGCTGGATACGCAGTATTTT
CAWSAGGLDTQYF
>TRBJ2-1|NA|TRBV19|NA
TGTGCCAGTAGTATTCAGCCAGGGAACCATGAGCAGTTCTTC
CASSIQPGNHEQFF
>TRBJ2-7|NA|TRBV5-1|TRBD2
TGCGCCAGCAGCTTGACGGGACTAGCGGGGGGTGAGCAGTACTTC
CASSLTGLAGGEQYF
>TRBJ2-5|NA|TRBV2|TRBD2
TGTGCCAGTTTAGGAGGGCGGGGGGTTGCAGAGACCCAGTACTTC
CASLGGRGVAETQYF